These T cell receptor beta chains were read from a single sample in a study of CD8 T cells in Susac syndrome. TCRdb analysed the immunoSEQ multiplex PCR reads with MiXCR anew, one entry per CDR3 protein. The sample holds tens of thousands of distinct CDR3 sequences, about 93% seen once. The source material was CD8+ T cells from PBMCs. The source of these receptors is a human donor in good health. CDR3s include the opening cysteine and the closing phenylalanine or tryptophan. A D gene is named only where the DNA matches it firmly. Rows give clone size only sometimes, using once, few, many, or a class for an expanded clone.

TRBJ2-1 TRBV24-1 once . CATSDRRGPYNEQFF TGTGCCACCAGTGATAGGCGGGGGCCCTACAATGAGCAGTTCTTC
TRBJ1-1 TRBV3-1 . . CASSQDISWPEAFF TGTGCCAGCAGCCAAGATATATCGTGGCCTGAAGCTTTCTTT
TRBJ2-1 TRBV5-6 . . CASSTALNNEQFF TGTGCCAGCAGCACAGCGTTGAACAATGAGCAGTTCTTC
TRBJ2-1 TRBV27 . TRBD2 CASSFSPGLVGEQFF TGTGCCAGCAGTTTTTCCCCAGGACTAGTTGGTGAGCAGTTCTTC
TRBJ1-2 TRBV7-8 . . CASLSRDATNYGYTF TGTGCCAGCCTGAGCCGGGACGCCACTAACTATGGCTACACCTTC
TRBJ1-2 TRBV15 . . CATSRGYDDGYTF TGTGCCACCAGCAGAGGGTACGACGATGGCTACACCTTC
TRBJ2-7 TRBV5-1 . . CASSLDVGGEQYF TGCGCCAGCAGCTTGGATGTTGGGGGCGAGCAGTACTTC
TRBJ2-2 TRBV20-1 . TRBD1 CSARRDRWNTGELFF TGCAGTGCCCGAAGGGACAGATGGAACACCGGGGAGCTGTTTTTT
TRBJ2-5 TRBV25-1 . . CASSVRETQYF TGTGCCAGCAGTGTCAGAGAGACCCAGTACTTC
TRBJ2-7 TRBV3-1 . . CASSQEGTVLTEQYF TGTGCCAGCAGCCAAGAGGGGACTGTTTTGACCGAGCAGTACTTC
TRBJ2-3 TRBV15 . . CATSSKGALGTDTQYF TGTGCCACCAGCAGTAAAGGCGCCCTTGGCACAGATACGCAGTATTTT
TRBJ1-1 TRBV3-1 . . CASSQRSQGWATEAFF TGTGCCAGCAGCCAAAGATCGCAGGGATGGGCCACTGAAGCTTTCTTT
TRBJ2-7 TRBV27 once . CASSLSMFGPYEQYF TGTGCCAGCAGTTTATCGATGTTCGGCCCCTACGAGCAGTACTTC
TRBJ2-7 TRBV29-1 few TRBD1 CSVGDRAPYEQYF TGCAGCGTTGGGGACAGGGCCCCCTACGAGCAGTACTTC
TRBJ2-2 TRBV12-3/TRBV12-4 . . CASSFGVSSPGELFF TGTGCCAGCAGTTTTGGGGTCTCCTCTCCCGGGGAGCTGTTTTTT
TRBJ2-3 TRBV27 . . CASSLSLTDTQYF TGTGCCAGCAGTTTATCGCTCACAGATACGCAGTATTTT
TRBJ2-7 TRBV11-2 . TRBD1 CASSLPFLGTGTYEQYF TGTGCCAGCAGCTTACCCTTTCTTGGGACAGGGACCTACGAGCAGTACTTC
TRBJ1-1 TRBV7-2 . . CASSLAQEDTEAFF TGTGCCAGCAGCTTAGCGCAGGAGGACACTGAAGCTTTCTTT
TRBJ2-1 TRBV7-7 . . CASSPLGTGTYSYNEQFF TGTGCTAGCAGCCCCCTAGGAACCGGGACTTACTCCTACAATGAGCAGTTCTTC
TRBJ2-7 TRBV6-5 . . CASNSGPRSSYEQYF TGTGCCAGCAATTCCGGACCGCGGAGCTCCTACGAGCAGTACTTC
TRBJ1-2 TRBV4-3 . . CASSQGSATNYGYTF TGCGCCAGCAGCCAGGGGTCGGCCACTAACTATGGCTACACCTTC
TRBJ1-4 TRBV30 once . CAWRGPAHNEKLFF TGTGCCTGGAGGGGACCAGCGCATAATGAAAAACTGTTTTTT
TRBJ2-1 TRBV29-1 once TRBD1 CSVGGSGTGDNEQFF TGCAGCGTTGGGGGCTCTGGGACAGGGGACAATGAGCAGTTCTTC
TRBJ1-1 TRBV13 . . CASSLRGETEAFF TGTGCCAGCAGCTTACGGGGGGAGACTGAAGCTTTCTTT
TRBJ2-7 TRBV15 . . CATRAEGSGYEQYF TGTGCCACCAGGGCCGAGGGCAGCGGTTACGAGCAGTACTTC
TRBJ2-1 TRBV7-9 . TRBD2 CASSQRVGAGYGNEQFF TGTGCCAGCAGCCAGAGGGTAGGAGCGGGATATGGGAATGAGCAGTTCTTC
TRBJ2-1 TRBV29-1 . . CSGQGRLEQFF TGCAGCGGTCAGGGGCGACTCGAGCAGTTCTTC
TRBJ2-7 TRBV20-1 . TRBD1 CSAFQSEQFQGAYEQYF TGCAGTGCCTTCCAGAGTGAGCAGTTTCAGGGGGCCTACGAGCAGTACTTC
TRBJ2-3 TRBV19 . TRBD1 CASSPGTGADTQYF TGTGCCAGTAGCCCCGGGACAGGGGCAGATACGCAGTATTTT
TRBJ1-1 TRBV9 . . CASSNGGKNTEAFF TGTGCCAGCAGCAACGGAGGGAAGAACACTGAAGCTTTCTTT
TRBJ1-2 TRBV9 . . CASSVVGHAFLGYTF TGTGCCAGCAGCGTAGTGGGACATGCATTCCTTGGCTACACCTTC
TRBJ2-1 TRBV27 . . CASSFTPGRNEQFF TGTGCCAGCAGTTTTACCCCCGGTCGCAATGAGCAGTTCTTC